The present TCR beta chain was sequenced within a study of T cell responses to AZD1222 COVID-19 vaccine. Study-level points and caveats: Clonal diversity may have been underestimated, and the donors were mostly white British, with more females than males. Just a handful of AZD1222 recipients tested seropositive at baseline. Nearly half of unique spike-specific TCRs reportedly avoided B.1.351 and B.1.1.7 mutated regions.

Note on this clone: Its antigen is not identified.

This CDR3 is 12 amino acids long. Germline V CDR1 and CDR2: SEHNR, FQNEAQ (reference sequence). V was trimmed by 2 bases and J by 5 bases, leaving 7 bases between them. The method was immunoSEQ multiplex PCR; TCRdb's version includes in-frame clones alone and lacks a portion of them. The sample includes fewer than 200,000 clones, more than 90% seen only once; the top ten take about 1.6%. The sample in question was peripheral blood, obtained on day 0 of AZD1222 vaccination. The clonotype was recovered from an adult in good health. The rearrangement joins TRBV7-9 to TRBJ2-7; perhaps TRBD1 as D (5 bases). The CDR3 region is CASSLRGNEQYF. DNA of the CDR3: TGTGCCAGCAGCTTAAGGGGAAACGAGCAGTACTTC.